Below are 8 T cell receptor beta chains sequenced from a single sample in a study of early T cells in non-severe SARS-CoV-2 infection. In TCRdb, the 5' RACE reads were re-called with MiXCR into one record per CDR3 protein. The repertoire holds under 90,000 distinct CDR3 sequences, with around 15% as singletons. What was sequenced was whole blood. The source is an adult who was a healthcare worker with PCR-confirmed SARS-CoV-2 infection or an uninfected control (not recorded which).

This clonotype appeared a few times. The V call is TRBV7-9, the J call TRBJ2-2, with 10 bases fitting TRBD2. This CDR3 has 16 amino acids. Per the germline V gene, CDR1 is SEHNR and CDR2 is FQNEAQ (reference sequence). Trimming removed 5 bases from V and 0 bases from J; junction bases left unmatched: 3. CDR3 in amino acids: CASSHLAGANTGELFF. DNA for the CDR3: TGTGCCAGCAGCCATCTAGCGGGGGCGAACACCGGGGAGCTGTTTTTT.

This clonotype has more than one count but fewer than ten. Sequence at one end of the junction differs from germline and may be a read error. This chain connects TRBV6-1 to TRBJ1-1, with 9 bases fitting TRBD1. Germline loops: CDR1 MNHNS, CDR2 SASEGT. The CDR3 extends over 15 amino acids. The CDR3 loop reads CASSREGQGSTEAFF. In DNA form, the CDR3 reads TGTGCCAGCAGCCGAGAGGGACAGGGAAGCACTGAAGCCTTCTTT.

V and J are TRBV6-1 and TRBJ2-7; D is undetermined. V shed 0 bases and J shed 3 bases, with 6 bases lying between them. CDR3 size: 13 residues. Germline V gene lookup returns CDR1 MNHNS and CDR2 SASEGT. The CDR3 protein is CASSEAPVYEQYF. The CDR3, as DNA: TGTGCCAGCAGTGAAGCGCCAGTCTACGAGCAGTACTTC.

This clonotype has at least ten counts. The chain uses TRBV5-1 and TRBJ2-7; D possibly corresponds to TRBD1 (5 bases). CDR3 length: 17 residues. V shed 4 bases and J shed 4 bases, with 24 bases lying between them. CDR1 and CDR2 from the germline V gene are SGHRS and YFSETQ. The CDR3 nucleotides read TGCGCCAGCAGCCTATGGACAACCTTCCCAAACCTTTACGAGCAGTACTTC. Protein product: CASSLWTTFPNLYEQYF.

The chain combines TRBV5-1 with TRBJ2-2; a possible D gene is TRBD2 (6 bases). V was pared by 4 bases and J by 5 bases, with 18 bases between. The CDR3 runs 16 residues. Germline assignment: CDR1 SGHRS and CDR2 YFSETQ. CDR3 sequence reads: CASSPPAQGLTGELFF. Here the CDR3 DNA reads TGCGCCAGCAGCCCGCCCGCGCAGGGACTTACCGGGGAGCTGTTTTTT.

The chain carries TRBV5-5 and TRBJ2-7; 7 bases map to TRBD1. This CDR3 contains 12 residues. The V gene end was trimmed by 7 bases and the J gene end by 3 bases; junction bases not matched to a gene: 4. CDR1 is SGHKS and CDR2 is YYEKEE in the germline V gene (reference sequence). The CDR3 here is CASYAGGYEQYF. The CDR3 DNA reads TGTGCCAGCTACGCAGGGGGCTACGAGCAGTACTTC.

This chain joins TRBV28 and TRBJ1-4, with D maybe TRBD1 (6 bases). Trimming removed 6 bases from V and 4 bases from J, with 9 bases in between. CDR3 length: 13 residues. Germline CDR1 is MDHEN and CDR2 is SYDVKM. CDR3 nucleotides: TGTGCCAGCAGAGGGGGGCTTAATGAAAAACTGTTTTTT. Its translation is CASRGGLNEKLFF. Looking up the rest from reference TRBV28 and TRBJ1-4 gives the full variable domain: DVKVTQSSRYLVKRTGEKVFLECVQDMDHENMFWYRQDPGLGLRLIYFSYDVKMKEKGDIPEGYSVSREKKERFSLILESASTNQTSMYLCASRGGLNEKLFFGSGTQLSVL.

This clonotype has ten or more counts. The chain uses TRBV5-5 and TRBJ2-3; D uncertain. The V gene's germline CDR1 is SGHKS and CDR2 YYEKEE (reference sequence). V dropped 2 bases and J dropped 4 bases, with 8 bases sitting between them. This CDR3 contains 13 residues. The CDR3 here is CASSLSGADTQYF. CDR3 bases: TGTGCCAGCAGCTTAAGTGGGGCAGATACGCAGTATTTT.